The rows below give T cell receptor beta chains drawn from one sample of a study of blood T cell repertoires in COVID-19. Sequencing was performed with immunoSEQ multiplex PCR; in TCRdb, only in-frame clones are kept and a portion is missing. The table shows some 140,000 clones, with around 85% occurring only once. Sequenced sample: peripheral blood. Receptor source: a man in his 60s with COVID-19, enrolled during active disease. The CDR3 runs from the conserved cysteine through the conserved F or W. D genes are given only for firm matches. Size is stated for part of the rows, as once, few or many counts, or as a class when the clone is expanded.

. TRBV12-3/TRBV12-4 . CASRPDYQETQYF
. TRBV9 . CASSSDLGGETQYF
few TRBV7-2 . CASNLHQGSGNTIYF
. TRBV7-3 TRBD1 CASSSTGATLDTQYF
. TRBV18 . CASSPLPGDEQYF
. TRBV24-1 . CATSPDRTPSTDTQYF
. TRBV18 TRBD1 CASSPGRGTEAFF
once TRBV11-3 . CASSFTKETQYF
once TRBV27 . CASSSSGGREKLFF
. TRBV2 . CASTREGGLPTEAFF